Below are 19 T cell receptor beta chains sequenced from a single sample in a study of cytomegalovirus exposure and HLA in healthy donors. This PCR relied on a set of 60 Vbeta primers and 13 Jbeta primers. Repertoires were generated with immunoSEQ multiplex PCR, while TCRdb's copy carries only in-frame clones and drops some. The sample contains fewer than 180,000 clones, around 79% of which appear only once. Material for sequencing was PBMCs. Receptors originate from a man in his forties or fifties in good health and CMV-seropositive.

This chain connects TRBV28 to TRBJ2-5; 10 bases line up with TRBD2. The J call is uncertain, as TRBJ2-7 better fits the DNA end. CDR3 length: 16 amino acids. CDR1 and CDR2 (germline): MDHEN, SYDVKM. As DNA, the CDR3 is TGTGCCAGCAGCTCCTCTTCTAGCGGGAGAACCTACGAGCAGTACTTC. This gives the protein CASSSSSSGRTYEQYF.

The chain combines TRBV19 with TRBJ2-2, with 12 bases fitting TRBD2. The CDR3 loop spans 16 amino acids. The ends lost 6 bases at V and 3 bases at J; junction bases unmatched: 5. CDR1 and CDR2 from the germline V gene are LNHDA and SQIVND (reference sequence). This CDR3 reads CASRTRTSGDTGELFF. The CDR3 DNA sequence: TGTGCCAGTAGAACGAGGACTAGCGGGGACACCGGGGAGCTGTTTTTT.

The rearrangement links TRBV28 to TRBJ1-5, with 9 positions matching TRBD1. This CDR3 has 17 amino acids. V was pared by 7 bases and J by 7 bases, with 17 bases of the junction left unmatched. CDR1 MDHEN and CDR2 SYDVKM come from the germline V gene. CDR3 nucleotide sequence: TGTGCCAGCACTGCAGTCTTCAGGACAGGGGACGTGCAGCCCCAGCATTTT. It encodes CASTAVFRTGDVQPQHF. The whole variable domain, remainder taken from reference TRBV28 and TRBJ1-5, is DVKVTQSSRYLVKRTGEKVFLECVQDMDHENMFWYRQDPGLGLRLIYFSYDVKMKEKGDIPEGYSVSREKKERFSLILESASTNQTSMYLCASTAVFRTGDVQPQHFGDGTRLSIL.

This clone occurred a few times. The sample holds other DNA sequences that translate to the same CDR3. The V and J genes are TRBV5-4 and TRBJ2-5; 10 bases are shared with TRBD2. Trimming at V came to 0 bases and at J to 2 bases, leaving 1 base not matched to a gene. CDR3 length: 15 amino acids. Germline lookup yields CDR1 SGHNT and CDR2 YYREEE (reference sequence). The CDR3, as DNA: TGTGCCAGCAGCTTGGGGACTAGCGGACAAGAGACCCAGTACTTC. Its protein product is CASSLGTSGQETQYF. Filled out from reference TRBV5-4 and TRBJ2-5, the complete variable domain reads ETGVTQSPTHLIKTRGQQVTLRCSSQSGHNTVSWYQQALGQGPQFIFQYYREEENGRGNFPPRFSGLQFPNYSSELNVNALELDDSALYLCASSLGTSGQETQYFGPGTRLLVL.

This clone appeared a single time. The rearrangement uses TRBV2 and TRBJ2-5; TRBD2 matches 10 bases. The trim removed 6 bases at V and 5 bases at J, leaving 6 bases unmatched. Germline CDR1 is SNHLY and CDR2 is FYNNEI. The CDR3 extends over 14 amino acids. CDR3 residues: CASSDISGRETQYF. The CDR3 nucleotides are TGTGCCAGCAGCGATATTAGCGGGAGGGAGACCCAGTACTTC.

The gene calls are TRBV5-1 and TRBJ2-1; 9 nucleotides align to TRBD2. The CDR3 spans 15 residues. Germline CDR1 is SGHRS and CDR2 is YFSETQ. V dropped 1 base and J dropped 1; count of bases not matched to a gene: 0. The CDR3 spells CASSLSGRSYNEQFF. CDR3 bases: TGCGCCAGCAGCTTGAGCGGGAGGTCCTACAATGAGCAGTTCTTC.

The chain joins TRBV6-1 to TRBJ2-1; TRBD2 is a possible D gene (5 bases). Trimming removed 6 bases at V and 0 bases at J, with 12 bases between. The length of the CDR3 is 15 residues. Germline-derived CDR1 and CDR2 are MNHNS and SASEGT. Here the CDR3 reads CASSFSASSYNEQFF. As DNA, the CDR3 is TGTGCCAGCAGCTTTAGCGCGAGCTCCTACAATGAGCAGTTCTTC.

The chain uses TRBV6-1 and TRBJ1-5, with no clear D. CDR1 and CDR2 from the germline V gene are MNHNS and SASEGT. The CDR3 runs 12 residues. Trimming stripped 3 bases from V and 5 bases from J, with 5 bases between. CDR3 region: CASSDSYQPQHF. In nucleotides, the CDR3 is TGTGCCAGCAGTGATTCGTATCAGCCCCAGCATTTT.

The genes are TRBV30 and TRBJ1-5; D uncertain. Deletions cut 3 bases from V and 7 bases from J, with 10 bases between. The germline gives CDR1 GTSNPN, CDR2 SVGIG (reference sequence). This CDR3 has 12 residues. CDR3 region: CAWRLAGQPQHF. The CDR3 DNA is TGTGCCTGGAGGTTAGCCGGGCAGCCCCAGCATTTT.

The table lists this clone with a few counts. CDR3 in amino acids: CASSPTGLQETQYF. CDR3 nucleotides: TGTGCCAGCAGCCCGACGGGACTACAAGAGACCCAGTACTTC. The rearrangement joins TRBV7-3 to TRBJ2-5; 7 nucleotides agree with TRBD2. Germline V lookup: CDR1 SGHTA, CDR2 FQGTGA. V lost 5 bases to trimming and J lost 2 bases; unmatched junction nucleotides: 5. The CDR3 loop spans 14 amino acids.

The chain employs TRBV7-9 and TRBJ2-2; the match to TRBD2 covers 8 bases. Trimming cost V 4 bases and J 7 bases; bases outside gene matches: 5. The germline gives CDR1 SEHNR, CDR2 FQNEAQ (reference sequence). The CDR3 loop spans 14 amino acids. The DNA for the CDR3 is TGTGCCAGCAGCTCGCGGGGGGCAGGCGGGGAGCTGTTTTTT. Encoded protein: CASSSRGAGGELFF. Full variable domain (rest looked up from reference TRBV7-9 and TRBJ2-2): DTGVSQNPRHKITKRGQNVTFRCDPISEHNRLYWYRQTLGQGPEFLTYFQNEAQLEKSRLLSDRFSAERPKGSFSTLEIQRTEQGDSAMYLCASSSRGAGGELFFGEGSRLTVL.

The sample holds many counts of this clone. V and J are TRBV10-1 and TRBJ2-2, with a tentative D call TRBD2 (5 bases). Germline values: CDR1 WNHNN, CDR2 SYGVQD (reference sequence). This CDR3 has 13 amino acids. V shed 8 bases and J shed 5 bases, with 12 bases lying between them. CDR3 amino acids: CASGRAETGELFF. CDR3 nucleotides: TGCGCCAGCGGGCGGGCTGAGACCGGGGAGCTGTTTTTT.

This rearrangement joins TRBV5-1 to TRBJ2-3; 10 bases agree with TRBD2. CDR3 length equals 17 residues. Germline values: CDR1 SGHRS, CDR2 YFSETQ. V lost 0 bases to trimming and J lost 5 bases; unmatched junction nucleotides: 9. CDR3: CASSLEPSGGPQDTQYF. CDR3 bases: TGCGCCAGCAGCTTGGAGCCTAGCGGGGGCCCCCAAGATACGCAGTATTTT.

This sequence joins TRBV30 and TRBJ2-3; TRBD2 is a possible D gene (5 bases). CDR3 length: 15 amino acids. Germline V gene sequence: CDR1 GTSNPN, CDR2 SVGIG (reference sequence). Trimming left V 1 base short and J 4 bases short, with 15 bases between. CDR3: CAWSALTSRADTQYF. Here the CDR3 DNA reads TGTGCCTGGAGTGCACTAACCTCGCGGGCAGATACGCAGTATTTT.

The genes are TRBV10-1 and TRBJ2-2; 8 nucleotides align to TRBD2. Germline CDR1 WNHNN, CDR2 SYGVQD (reference sequence). This CDR3 comprises 18 residues. Germline trimming cut 2 bases from V and 3 bases from J; bases unmatched to any gene: 11. DNA for the CDR3: TGCGCCAGCAGTGAGGCTAGCGGGCCCCCAGGGGACACCGGGGAGCTGTTTTTT. This translates into CASSEASGPPGDTGELFF.

The chain carries TRBV21-1 and TRBJ2-2; TRBD2 is the table's D call, not checked against the DNA. TRBV21-1 is noted as a pseudogene. This CDR3 region has 18 residues. The CDR3 DNA is TGTGCCAACCAGAGGCCTGGGACTAGCGGGAGGGGGGTCGGGGAGCTGTTTTTT. Translation gives CANQRPGTSGRGVGELFF.

The rearrangement joins TRBV5-8 to TRBJ2-7, with D hard to call. With 4 bases removed from V and 3 bases from J, the gap between germline ends came to 5 bases. This CDR3 is built from 11 residues. Looked up from germline, CDR1 is SGHTS and CDR2 is YDEGEE. CDR3 in DNA: TGTGCCAGCAGCGAGCGCTACGAGCAGTACTTC. Protein product: CASSERYEQYF.

This chain links TRBV10-3 with TRBJ1-2; 8 nucleotides align to TRBD1. The CDR3 covers 14 residues. V was clipped by 6 bases and J by 3 bases; unmatched bases: 6. Germline values: CDR1 ENHRY, CDR2 SYGVKD. The CDR3 sequence is CAIRVSDRDYGYTF. CDR3 nucleotides: TGTGCCATCAGAGTTTCGGACAGGGACTATGGCTACACCTTC.

The J gene is TRBJ1-6, the V gene TRBV7-2, with D possibly being TRBD1 (6 bases). From germline, CDR1 is SGHTA and CDR2 FQGNSA. This CDR3 contains 16 residues. The germline V and J ends were trimmed by 4 bases and 7 bases, with 17 bases remaining between them. For the CDR3, the DNA is TGTGCCAGCAGCTCGCGCGGGGGGCCCAGGAATTCACCCCTCCACTTT. Its protein is CASSSRGGPRNSPLHF. Supplemented by reference TRBV7-2 and TRBJ1-6, the full variable domain reads GAGVSQSPSNKVTEKGKDVELRCDPISGHTALYWYRQSLGQGLEFLIYFQGNSAPDKSGLPSDRFSAERTGGSVSTLTIQRTQQEDSAVYLCASSSRGGPRNSPLHFGNGTRLTVT.